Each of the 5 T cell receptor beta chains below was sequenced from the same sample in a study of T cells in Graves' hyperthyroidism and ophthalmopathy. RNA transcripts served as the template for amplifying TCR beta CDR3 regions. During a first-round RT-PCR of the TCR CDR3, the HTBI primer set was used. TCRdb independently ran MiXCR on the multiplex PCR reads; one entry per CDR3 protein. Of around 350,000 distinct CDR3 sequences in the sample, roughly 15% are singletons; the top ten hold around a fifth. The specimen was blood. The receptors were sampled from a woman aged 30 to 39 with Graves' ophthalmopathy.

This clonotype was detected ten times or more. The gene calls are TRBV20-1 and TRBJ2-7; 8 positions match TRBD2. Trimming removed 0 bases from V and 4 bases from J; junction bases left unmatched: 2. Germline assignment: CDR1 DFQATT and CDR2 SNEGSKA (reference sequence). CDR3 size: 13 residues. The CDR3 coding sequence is TGCAGTGCTAGAGATTTAGCGGGGTACGAGCAGTACTTC. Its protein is CSARDLAGYEQYF.

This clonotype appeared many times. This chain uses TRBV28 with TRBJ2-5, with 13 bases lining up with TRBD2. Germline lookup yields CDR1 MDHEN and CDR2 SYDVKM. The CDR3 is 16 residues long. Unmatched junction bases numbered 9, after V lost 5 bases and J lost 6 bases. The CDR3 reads CASSRKTSGGFKTQYF. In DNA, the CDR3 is TGTGCCAGCAGTCGGAAGACTAGCGGGGGGTTTAAGACCCAGTACTTC. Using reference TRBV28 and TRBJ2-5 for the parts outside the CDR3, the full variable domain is DVKVTQSSRYLVKRTGEKVFLECVQDMDHENMFWYRQDPGLGLRLIYFSYDVKMKEKGDIPEGYSVSREKKERFSLILESASTNQTSMYLCASSRKTSGGFKTQYFGPGTRLLVL.

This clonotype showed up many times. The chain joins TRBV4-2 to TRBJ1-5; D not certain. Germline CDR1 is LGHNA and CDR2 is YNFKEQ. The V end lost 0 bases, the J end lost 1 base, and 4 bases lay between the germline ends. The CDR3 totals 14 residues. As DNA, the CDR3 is TGTGCCAGCAGCCAAGATGGGAGCAATCAGCCCCAGCATTTT. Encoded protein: CASSQDGSNQPQHF.

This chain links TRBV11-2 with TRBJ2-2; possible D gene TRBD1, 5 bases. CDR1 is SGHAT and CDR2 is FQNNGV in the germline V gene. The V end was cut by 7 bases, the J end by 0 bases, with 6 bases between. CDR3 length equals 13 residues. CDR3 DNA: TGTGCCAGCACGACAGCGAACACCGGGGAGCTGTTTTTT. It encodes CASTTANTGELFF.

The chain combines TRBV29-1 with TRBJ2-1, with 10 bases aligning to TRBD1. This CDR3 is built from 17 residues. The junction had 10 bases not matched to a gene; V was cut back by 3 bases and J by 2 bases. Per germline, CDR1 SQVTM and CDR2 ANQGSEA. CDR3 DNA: TGCAGCGTTGATAGACAGGGGGCGGAAGACCCCTACAATGAGCAGTTCTTC. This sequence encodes CSVDRQGAEDPYNEQFF.